This T cell receptor beta chain appears in the sequencing data of a study of cytotoxic CD8 clonotypes in ibrutinib-treated CLL. As for the study in general: Among the patients, approximately ten presented as relapsed/refractory and around 15 as treatment-naive; around 17 showed unmutated IGHV.

TCRdb's copy holds only in-frame clones and misses some; the assay was immunoSEQ multiplex PCR. In the table there are over 200,000 clones, roughly 73% of which are singletons. Germline V gene lookup returns CDR1 LNHDA and CDR2 SQIVND (reference sequence). This CDR3 spans 15 amino acids. V lost 7 bases and J lost 10, with 20 bases in between. This TCR was sampled from a human donor with chronic lymphocytic leukemia. The sequenced sample was PBMCs, obtained after 12 months of ibrutinib treatment. V gene TRBV19 combines with J gene TRBJ1-6; D might be TRBD1 (6 bases). The CDR3 DNA reads as TGTGCCAGTACCAACAGGGTTCGGGGCAACTCACCCCTCCACTTT. Residues: CASTNRVRGNSPLHF.